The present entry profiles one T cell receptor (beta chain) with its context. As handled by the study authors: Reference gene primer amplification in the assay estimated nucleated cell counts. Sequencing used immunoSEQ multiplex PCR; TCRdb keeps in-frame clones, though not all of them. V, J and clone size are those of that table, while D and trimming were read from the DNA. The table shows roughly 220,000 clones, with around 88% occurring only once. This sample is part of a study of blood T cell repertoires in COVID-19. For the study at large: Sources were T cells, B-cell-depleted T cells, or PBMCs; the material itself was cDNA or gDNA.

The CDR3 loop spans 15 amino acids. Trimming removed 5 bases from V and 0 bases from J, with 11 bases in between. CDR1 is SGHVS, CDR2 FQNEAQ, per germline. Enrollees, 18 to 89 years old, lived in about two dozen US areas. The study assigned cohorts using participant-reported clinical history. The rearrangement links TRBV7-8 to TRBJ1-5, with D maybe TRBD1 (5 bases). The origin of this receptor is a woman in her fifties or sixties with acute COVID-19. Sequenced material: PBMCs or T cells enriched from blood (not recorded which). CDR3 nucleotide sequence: TGTGCCAGCAGCCCACGGGGGAATAGCAATCAGCCCCAGCATTTT. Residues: CASSPRGNSNQPQHF. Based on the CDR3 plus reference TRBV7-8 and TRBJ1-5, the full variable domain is GAGVSQSPRYKVAKRGQDVALRCDPISGHVSLFWYQQALGQGPEFLTYFQNEAQLDKSGLPSDRFFAERPEGSVSTLKIQRTQQEDSAVYLCASSPRGNSNQPQHFGDGTRLSIL.